A single sample gave rise to the 30 T cell receptor beta chains below, sequenced in a study of T-cell memory formation after mild COVID-19. From the 5' RACE reads, TCRdb called clonotypes with MiXCR, one entry per CDR3 protein. The sample has some 280,000 distinct CDR3 sequences; roughly 16% are singletons. The specimen was PBMCs or a T cell subset sorted from them (not recorded which). All receptors come from a man aged 18 to 29 who had mild COVID-19 (a few samples of this study predate the infection). Cell type and time point are not known.

The CDR3 region is CSVGSAESSPGEQYF. CDR3 in DNA: TGCAGCGTTGGATCCGCAGAGAGCAGTCCGGGCGAGCAGTACTTC. The V and J genes are TRBV29-1 and TRBJ2-7; D gene unclear. V lost 4 bases and J lost 6, with 22 bases in between. Looked up from germline, CDR1 is SQVTM and CDR2 is ANQGSEA. The CDR3 has 15 amino acids.

This clonotype was seen a few times. The genes are TRBV3-1 and TRBJ2-1; 9 bases are shared with TRBD1. Germline V gives CDR1 LGHDT, CDR2 YNNKEL (reference sequence). J was trimmed by 1 base and V by 3 bases; bases with no gene match: 1. The CDR3 covers 15 residues. This chain's CDR3 is CASSHGTGSYNEQFF. The CDR3 DNA follows: TGTGCCAGCAGCCACGGGACAGGGTCCTACAATGAGCAGTTCTTC.

This rearrangement joins TRBV12-3 or TRBV12-4 to TRBJ2-1, with D possibly TRBD2 on 7 matching bases. The CDR3 sequence is 16 residues long. V was pared by 5 bases and J by 2 bases, with 16 bases between. The CDR3 nucleotides read TGTGCCAGCAGTCCCGGTGGGAGGGGGACCTACAATGAGCAGTTCTTC. It encodes CASSPGGRGTYNEQFF.

This chain uses TRBV3-1 with TRBJ2-5, with a possible D match to TRBD2 (6 bases). V was shortened by 7 bases and J by 5 bases, with 17 bases between the two germline ends. This CDR3 is built from 14 residues. CDR1 and CDR2 (germline): LGHDT, YNNKEL (reference sequence). This chain's CDR3 is CASTWDSQRETQYF. CDR3 nucleotide sequence: TGTGCCAGCACGTGGGACTCCCAGCGGGAGACCCAGTACTTC.

This clonotype was detected a few times. The rearrangement links TRBV21-1 to TRBJ2-4; TRBD1, the table's D call, was not compared with the DNA. TRBV21-1 is an annotated pseudogene. There are 16 residues in the CDR3. CDR3 residues: CASSNGTRLAKNIQYF. The CDR3 DNA follows: TGTGCCAGCAGCAACGGGACCCGGCTAGCCAAAAACATTCAGTACTTC.

The rearrangement uses TRBV3-1 and TRBJ2-5, with 7 nucleotides matching TRBD1. In germline, CDR1 is LGHDT, CDR2 YNNKEL (reference sequence). Trimming cost V 1 base and J 4 bases; bases outside gene matches: 6. The CDR3 length is 15 residues. The CDR3 DNA reads TGTGCCAGCAGCCAAGGAGGGGGCAGGGCAGAGACCCAGTACTTC. It codes for CASSQGGGRAETQYF.

This clonotype was detected only a few times. The chain recombines TRBV6-2 or TRBV6-3 with TRBJ2-7; 7 nucleotides agree with TRBD1. The trim removed 5 bases at V and 3 bases at J, leaving 10 bases unmatched. CDR1 is MNHEY and CDR2 is SVGEGT in the germline V gene. The length of the CDR3 is 15 residues. CDR3 residues: CASSRTDRILYEQYV. The CDR3 coding sequence is TGTGCCAGCAGTCGAACGGACAGGATCCTCTACGAGCAGTACGTC.

This clonotype was detected a few times. This sequence joins TRBV5-1 and TRBJ1-6; D is ambiguous. The germline CDR1 and CDR2 sequences are SGHRS and YFSETQ. There are 15 residues in the CDR3. V gave up 0 bases and J gave up 9 bases, with 13 bases separating them. The CDR3 loop reads CASSLDRAQLSPLHF. In DNA form, the CDR3 reads TGCGCCAGCAGCTTGGACAGAGCCCAACTTTCACCCCTCCACTTT.

The V gene is TRBV19, the J gene TRBJ2-6; 8 nucleotides align to TRBD1. From germline, CDR1 is LNHDA and CDR2 SQIVND (reference sequence). V lost 2 bases to trimming and J lost 4 bases; unmatched junction nucleotides: 4. There are 16 residues in the CDR3. CDR3: CASSIQGATGANVLTF. The DNA for the CDR3 is TGTGCCAGTAGTATACAGGGGGCAACGGGGGCCAACGTCCTGACTTTC.

The rearrangement uses TRBV19 and TRBJ2-1; the D is unclear. The CDR3 loop spans 13 amino acids. The germline V gene encodes CDR1 LNHDA and CDR2 SQIVND (reference sequence). The V end lost 5 bases, the J end lost 9 bases, and 14 bases lay between the germline ends. The DNA for the CDR3 is TGTGCCAGTAGTCAGACACACTTGGGTGAGCAGTTCTTC. Translating it yields CASSQTHLGEQFF.

This clonotype was detected a few times. The chain employs TRBV5-1 and TRBJ2-5; a possible D gene is TRBD1 (6 bases). Germline CDR1 reads SGHRS; CDR2 reads YFSETQ. This CDR3 spans 14 amino acids. Trimming took 3 bases from V and 5 from J, leaving 14 bases between them. The CDR3 coding sequence is TGCGCCAGCAGCTCAGAACAGGGACGGGAGACCCAGTACTTC. It codes for CASSSEQGRETQYF.

CDR3 region: CASSLGQERPLHF. The CDR3 coding sequence is TGTGCCAGCAGCCTAGGACAGGAGAGGCCCCTCCACTTT. The rearrangement links TRBV6-5 to TRBJ1-6, with 7 bases that match TRBD1. J was trimmed by 13 bases and V by 6 bases; bases with no gene match: 9. CDR3 length equals 13 residues. CDR1 and CDR2 from the germline V gene are MNHEY and SVGAGI.

This clonotype was counted only a few times. V and J are TRBV6-1 and TRBJ2-7; D might be TRBD1 or TRBD2, each matching 6 bases. This CDR3 has 18 residues. V gave up 6 bases and J gave up 2 bases, with 26 bases separating them. Germline V lookup: CDR1 MNHNS, CDR2 SASEGT. This CDR3 is CASRYLDGGGTLPYEQYV. The CDR3 nucleotides read TGTGCCAGCAGGTACCTTGACGGAGGGGGGACCTTGCCCTACGAGCAGTACGTC.

This clonotype was detected only a few times. This rearrangement joins TRBV5-1 to TRBJ2-7; 7 bases line up with TRBD1. Trimming took 2 bases from V and 3 from J; bases not matched to a gene: 2. The CDR3 is 13 amino acids. Germline V gene data show CDR1 as SGHRS and CDR2 as YFSETQ. The DNA for the CDR3 is TGCGCCAGCAGCTTTGGGACAGTCTACGAGCAGTACGTC. Translation: CASSFGTVYEQYV.

The chain is built from TRBV5-5 and TRBJ2-5; D gene unclear. V gave up 1 base and J gave up 2 bases, with 12 bases separating them. Looked up from germline, CDR1 is SGHKS and CDR2 is YYEKEE (reference sequence). The CDR3 is 15 residues long. CDR3 in amino acids: CASSLSPVSQETQYF. CDR3 coding DNA: TGTGCCAGCAGCTTGTCACCCGTCAGTCAAGAGACCCAGTACTTC.

The CDR3 sequence: CAIGGPSYEQYV. In DNA form, the CDR3 reads TGTGCCATCGGAGGACCCTCCTACGAGCAGTACGTC. This rearrangement joins TRBV10-3 to TRBJ2-7; maybe TRBD2 (5 bases). The CDR3 totals 12 residues. Germline V lookup: CDR1 ENHRY, CDR2 SYGVKD. V was pared by 8 bases and J by 0 bases, with 8 bases between.

CDR3 coding DNA: TGTGCCAGCAGCCGGACCGACAGGGAAGAGACCCAGTACTTC. Protein product: CASSRTDREETQYF. The V gene is TRBV28, the J gene TRBJ2-5; 7 nucleotides line up with TRBD1. V lost 6 bases and J lost 3; bases outside the gene matches: 7. The CDR3 contains 14 residues. The germline CDR1 and CDR2 sequences are MDHEN and SYDVKM. Full variable domain (outside the CDR3, taken from reference TRBV28 and TRBJ2-5): DVKVTQSSRYLVKRTGEKVFLECVQDMDHENMFWYRQDPGLGLRLIYFSYDVKMKEKGDIPEGYSVSREKKERFSLILESASTNQTSMYLCASSRTDREETQYFGPGTRLLVL.

The chain has TRBV28 and TRBJ1-4, with 9 bases matching TRBD1. Per the germline V gene, CDR1 is MDHEN and CDR2 is SYDVKM. Trimming removed 8 bases from V and 8 bases from J; junction bases left unmatched: 9. The CDR3 consists of 14 residues. The CDR3: CASGSQGAGEKLFF. The CDR3 nucleotides are TGTGCCAGCGGATCACAGGGGGCAGGAGAAAAACTGTTTTTT.

This clonotype occurred a few times. The chain links TRBV7-9 to TRBJ2-5; D ambiguous. Trimming took 1 base from V and 1 from J, leaving 7 bases between them. This CDR3 has 14 amino acids. Germline CDR1 is SEHNR and CDR2 is FQNEAQ (reference sequence). This CDR3 is CASSLGKGQETQYF. In nucleotides, the CDR3 is TGTGCCAGCAGCTTAGGGAAGGGCCAAGAGACCCAGTACTTC.

J is TRBJ2-3 and V is TRBV6-2 or TRBV6-3, with D hard to call. The CDR3 consists of 11 residues. Germline CDR1 is MNHEY and CDR2 is SVGEGT. With 6 bases removed from V and 8 bases from J, the gap between germline ends came to 9 bases. The CDR3 coding sequence is TGTGCCAGCAGGGGTTTTGGTACGCAGTATTTT. Its translation is CASRGFGTQYF.

The gene calls are TRBV7-2 and TRBJ1-1; 8 bases fit TRBD1. In germline, CDR1 is SGHTA, CDR2 FQGNSA. V was pared by 4 bases and J by 8 bases, with 6 bases of the junction left unmatched. The CDR3 length is 13 residues. The CDR3 is CASSSGQGIEAFF. For the CDR3, the DNA is TGTGCCAGCAGCTCCGGACAGGGAATAGAAGCTTTCTTT.

The V and J genes are TRBV5-1 and TRBJ1-1; D is ambiguous. Trimming removed 4 bases from V and 4 bases from J, with 8 bases in between. The germline CDR1 and CDR2 sequences are SGHRS and YFSETQ. This CDR3 is built from 12 residues. This CDR3 reads CASSARGTEAFF. The DNA of the CDR3 is TGCGCCAGCAGCGCCAGAGGCACTGAAGCTTTCTTT. The variable domain in full, with the rest retrieved from reference TRBV5-1 and TRBJ1-1, is KAGVTQTPRYLIKTRGQQVTLSCSPISGHRSVSWYQQTPGQGLQFLFEYFSETQRNKGNFPGRFSGRQFSNSRSEMNVSTLELGDSALYLCASSARGTEAFFGQGTRLTVV.

This clonotype was observed at least ten times. The V call is TRBV7-8, the J call TRBJ2-3; TRBD1 agrees at 7 bases. This CDR3 spans 14 amino acids. V shed 2 bases and J 4 bases; nucleotides not matched to a gene: 3. CDR1 and CDR2 from the germline V gene are SGHVS and FQNEAQ. The CDR3 DNA sequence: TGTGCCAGCAGCTTATCAACAGGGGCAGATACGCAGTATTTT. Amino acid sequence: CASSLSTGADTQYF.

This clonotype was detected ten times or more. V gene TRBV7-9 combines with J gene TRBJ1-1; D unresolved. The CDR3 contains 13 residues. Germline V CDR1 and CDR2: SEHNR, FQNEAQ (reference sequence). V lost 1 base and J lost 3, with 6 bases in between. In DNA form, the CDR3 reads TGTGCCAGCAGCTTAGTGGCGGACACTGAAGCTTTCTTT. It codes for CASSLVADTEAFF.

CDR3 coding DNA: TGTGCCAGCAGCTCAGGACTAGCGGGGGCCACAACAGATACGCAGTATTTT. Translating gives CASSSGLAGATTDTQYF. V and J are TRBV5-6 and TRBJ2-3, with 13 bases identical to TRBD2. Germline V CDR1 and CDR2: SGHDT, YYEEEE. This CDR3 is built from 17 residues. After removal of 3 bases from V and 3 bases from J, the junction contained 7 bases not matched to a gene. The full variable domain, in which reference TRBV5-6 and TRBJ2-3 provide the parts outside the CDR3, is DAGVTQSPTHLIKTRGQQVTLRCSPKSGHDTVSWYQQALGQGPQFIFQYYEEEERQRGNFPDRFSGHQFPNYSSELNVNALLLGDSALYLCASSSGLAGATTDTQYFGPGTRLTVL.

The CDR3 nucleotides are TGTGCCAGCAGCTTTGCCGGATCTGAAGCTTTCTTT. It specifies CASSFAGSEAFF. V gene TRBV7-2 combines with J gene TRBJ1-1; D gene unclear. V shed 3 bases and J shed 6 bases, with 8 bases lying between them. CDR1 and CDR2 (germline): SGHTA, FQGNSA. This CDR3 region has 12 residues. The full variable domain, completed using reference TRBV7-2 and TRBJ1-1, is GAGVSQSPSNKVTEKGKDVELRCDPISGHTALYWYRQSLGQGLEFLIYFQGNSAPDKSGLPSDRFSAERTGGSVSTLTIQRTQQEDSAVYLCASSFAGSEAFFGQGTRLTVV.

This clonotype was seen a handful of times. The chain combines TRBV7-3 with TRBJ2-3, with D tentatively TRBD2 (5 bases). Germline lookup yields CDR1 SGHTA and CDR2 FQGTGA. The CDR3 has 14 residues. V was pared by 3 bases and J by 6 bases, with 13 bases between. The CDR3 loop reads CASSFSLAGDTQYF. The CDR3 DNA reads TGTGCCAGCAGCTTCTCTCTAGCAGGTGATACGCAGTATTTT.

The rearrangement joins TRBV20-1 to TRBJ2-2, with 9 bases lining up with TRBD1. The CDR3 has 15 residues. Germline lookup yields CDR1 DFQATT and CDR2 SNEGSKA (reference sequence). J lost 7 bases, V lost 5 bases, and 11 bases had no gene match. CDR3 protein: CSAPWTGEINGELFF. The CDR3 DNA follows: TGCAGTGCTCCTTGGACAGGGGAAATTAACGGGGAGCTGTTTTTT.

The genes are TRBV29-1 and TRBJ2-5; TRBD2 aligns across 7 bases. Germline assignment: CDR1 SQVTM and CDR2 ANQGSEA. The CDR3 length is 12 residues. Unmatched junction bases numbered 6, after V lost 6 bases and J lost 5 bases. CDR3: CSVTGGGETQYF. Here the CDR3 DNA reads TGCAGCGTCACGGGCGGGGGTGAGACCCAGTACTTC.

This clonotype was counted between two and nine times. V usage is TRBV5-1 and J usage is TRBJ2-6; TRBD2 is a possible D gene (6 bases). This CDR3 spans 18 amino acids. Per germline, CDR1 SGHRS and CDR2 YFSETQ. V was clipped by 3 bases and J by 0 bases, with 16 bases between them. CDR3 nucleotide sequence: TGCGCCAGCAGCTCGGACGCGGGGCCCTCCTCTGGGGCCAACGTCCTGACTTTC. Protein product: CASSSDAGPSSGANVLTF.